This TCR beta chain was observed in a study of blood T cell repertoires in COVID-19. Study at large: Sites across the United States, Italy and Spain contributed samples from acute and convalescent COVID-19. Nucleic acid was either cDNA or gDNA, and it came from T cells, B-cell-depleted T cells, or PBMCs.

Original data processing: By means of reference gene primer amplification, nucleated cell counts were estimated. Produced via immunoSEQ multiplex PCR; TCRdb's table is partial and in-frame only. V and J calls and clone size are given by that table; D and trimming were obtained from the DNA. The data show approximately 46,000 clones, 82% seen once. This CDR3 spans 18 amino acids. The V gene's germline CDR1 is MGHDK and CDR2 SYGVNS. V was cut by 6 bases and J by 3 bases, with 27 bases left in between. The specimen sequenced was peripheral blood. The clonotype comes from a woman aged 60 to 75 with acute or convalescent COVID-19. The rearrangement uses TRBV25-1 and TRBJ2-7, with D possibly TRBD1 on 6 matching bases. The CDR3 reads CASREEYRALAVYYEQYF. CDR3 nucleotides: TGTGCCAGCAGAGAAGAGTACAGGGCCCTGGCAGTCTACTACGAGCAGTACTTC.